Below are 26 T cell receptor beta chains sequenced from a single sample in a study of blood T cells in healthy people across ages. Using a J-beta primer mix together with a sample-barcoded 5' primer, a second PCR was run for roughly 7 to 12 cycles. TCRdb re-called the 5' RACE reads through MiXCR, storing one row per CDR3 protein. The data hold 900,000 to 950,000 distinct CDR3 sequences, with 25% to 30% observed a single time. Separately, the same data were catalogued under a study of T cells of mothers and their children.

Sequences were obtained from blood. The receptors shown here come from a woman aged 40 to 55 in good health.

This clonotype was counted only a few times. V and J are TRBV4-1 and TRBJ1-5; 9 bases are shared with TRBD1. Germline values: CDR1 MGHRA, CDR2 YSYEKL. V lost 4 bases and J lost 6; bases outside the gene matches: 13. The CDR3 runs to 17 residues. CDR3 nucleotide sequence: TGCGCCAGCAGCCCCATTACCGGACAGGGGTTCGGTCAGCCCCAGCATTTT. Residues: CASSPITGQGFGQPQHF.

In its sample, this clonotype was seen a few times. An end of the junction differs from the germline gene, which may be a read error. This rearrangement joins TRBV6-5 to TRBJ2-7; D gene ambiguous. The CDR3 sequence is 13 residues long. Germline V gene sequence: CDR1 MNHEY, CDR2 SVGAGI. The CDR3 reads CTSSYAAPYEQYF. The CDR3 region has the DNA TGTACCAGCAGTTACGCTGCGCCCTACGAGCAGTACTTC.

As to this clonotype: The junction and the germline gene differ at one end; a read error may be behind it. J is TRBJ2-1 and V is TRBV7-2; D tentatively fits TRBD1 or TRBD2 (6 bases each). The CDR3 sequence is 16 residues long. Germline V lookup: CDR1 SGHTA, CDR2 FQGNSA. The CDR3 region is CASCFPGARRRSEQFF. As DNA, the CDR3 is TGTGCCAGCTGCTTTCCGGGGGCTAGAAGGAGGAGTGAGCAGTTCTTC.

Only a few counts were recorded for this clonotype. The chain recombines TRBV7-9 with TRBJ2-1; possibly TRBD1 for D (5 bases). The V gene's germline CDR1 is SEHNR and CDR2 FQNEAQ (reference sequence). This CDR3 is built from 15 residues. The ends were cut back, 3 bases at V and 5 bases at J, with 14 bases in the middle. The CDR3: CASSLDGARNNEQFF. Written as DNA, the CDR3 is TGTGCCAGCAGCTTGGATGGGGCCAGGAACAATGAGCAGTTCTTC.

The chain uses TRBV12-3 or TRBV12-4 and TRBJ2-7, with a possible D match to TRBD2 (6 bases). This CDR3 has 14 amino acids. V gave up 1 base and J gave up 5 bases, with 12 bases separating them. CDR3 sequence (DNA): TGTGCCAGCAGTTTAGTCGGAGGGATCCACGAGCAGTACTTC. Translating gives CASSLVGGIHEQYF.

This clonotype was observed a handful of times. The CDR3 is CASSVEGGYETQYF. DNA of the CDR3: TGTGCCAGCAGCGTAGAGGGGGGCTATGAGACCCAGTACTTC. The chain employs TRBV9 and TRBJ2-5; possibly TRBD1 or TRBD2 for D (6 bases each). The CDR3 has 14 residues. V shed 0 bases and J shed 5 bases, with 11 bases lying between them. Germline assignment: CDR1 SGDLS and CDR2 YYNGEE.

The V and J genes are TRBV9 and TRBJ1-1; possible D gene TRBD1, 5 bases. The CDR3 contains 15 residues. The germline V and J ends were trimmed by 4 bases and 2 bases, with 15 bases remaining between them. The germline V gene encodes CDR1 SGDLS and CDR2 YYNGEE. DNA of the CDR3: TGTGCCAGCAGCACCTGGACAAGGGCCAACACTGAAGCTTTCTTT. This sequence encodes CASSTWTRANTEAFF.

V and J are TRBV4-3 and TRBJ2-3, with D tentatively TRBD2 (5 bases). Trimming pared 0 bases from V and 5 bases from J, leaving 12 bases between. Germline CDR1 LGHNA, CDR2 YSLEER. The CDR3 has 15 amino acids. The CDR3 DNA follows: TGCGCCAGCAGCCAAGATACCAGCGGCAAAGATACGCAGTATTTT. It is translated as CASSQDTSGKDTQYF.

J is TRBJ1-5 and V is TRBV30; 7 bases agree with TRBD1. The CDR3 is made up of 13 amino acids. V shed 7 bases, J shed 3 bases, and the junction held 6 bases outside the gene matches. Per germline, CDR1 GTSNPN and CDR2 SVGIG (reference sequence). The chain's CDR3 is CASSTGYNQPQHF. The DNA for the CDR3 is TGTGCCTCCTCGACAGGGTACAATCAGCCCCAGCATTTT.

This chain uses TRBV27 with TRBJ1-4; a possible D gene is TRBD1 (5 bases). Trimming pared 8 bases from V and 16 bases from J, leaving 23 bases between. This CDR3 is built from 13 residues. Germline assignment: CDR1 MNHEY and CDR2 SMNVEV (reference sequence). The CDR3 region has the DNA TGTGCCAGCCGGGCGGCGGGGGAAATTCTTCAGTTTTTT. Translating it yields CASRAAGEILQFF.

This clonotype occurred a few times. CDR3 nucleotides: TGCGCCAGCTGGACTAGCGGGGGGGCATGGGAGCAGTTCTTC. Translating gives CASWTSGGAWEQFF. The genes are TRBV5-1 and TRBJ2-1; 15 bases fit TRBD2. CDR3 length: 14 residues. Germline values: CDR1 SGHRS, CDR2 YFSETQ. J gave up 10 bases and V 7 bases, and 6 bases lay outside the gene matches.

V usage is TRBV5-1 and J usage is TRBJ1-1, with D perhaps TRBD1 (6 bases). Per the germline V gene, CDR1 is SGHRS and CDR2 is YFSETQ. Trimming took 2 bases from V and 2 from J, leaving 13 bases between them. CDR3 length: 15 amino acids. The CDR3 DNA sequence: TGCGCCAGCAGCTTAGGGGGGTCGGGTAACACTGAAGCTTTCTTT. Translating gives CASSLGGSGNTEAFF.

The V gene is TRBV2, the J gene TRBJ2-3, with D possibly TRBD2 on 7 matching bases. V was trimmed by 4 bases and J by 5 bases, leaving 10 bases between them. The CDR3 consists of 13 residues. Germline V lookup: CDR1 SNHLY, CDR2 FYNNEI. CDR3: CASSGGGKDTQYF. Here the CDR3 DNA reads TGTGCCAGCAGTGGGGGGGGCAAAGATACGCAGTATTTT.

This chain uses TRBV6-5 with TRBJ1-1; possibly TRBD1 for D (5 bases). The germline V and J ends were trimmed by 6 bases and 7 bases, with 9 bases remaining between them. Germline values: CDR1 MNHEY, CDR2 SVGAGI. This CDR3 is built from 11 residues. CDR3 DNA sequence: TGTGCCAGCAGGGAGAGGGGTGAAGCTTTCTTT. As protein: CASRERGEAFF.

The chain joins TRBV29-1 to TRBJ2-3; D gene ambiguous. Trimming removed 4 bases at V and 2 bases at J, with 10 bases between. The CDR3 runs 13 residues. Germline V gene data show CDR1 as SQVTM and CDR2 as ANQGSEA. CDR3 region: CSVAGAFTDTQYF. The CDR3 nucleotides are TGCAGCGTTGCTGGAGCGTTCACAGATACGCAGTATTTT.

The V and J genes are TRBV12-3 or TRBV12-4 and TRBJ2-2; 12 bases map to TRBD1. With V trimmed by 1 base and J by 7 bases, 10 bases remained unmatched. CDR3 length: 18 residues. DNA for the CDR3: TGTGCCAGCAGTTTAGAGGCGGGGACAGGGGGCGCCGGCGGGGAGCTGTTTTTT. This sequence encodes CASSLEAGTGGAGGELFF.

J is TRBJ2-7 and V is TRBV28; D remains ambiguous. The CDR3 consists of 13 residues. V was cut by 5 bases and J by 2 bases, with 10 bases left in between. Germline CDR1 MDHEN, CDR2 SYDVKM. CDR3 in amino acids: CASSPPRPYEQYF. The CDR3 nucleotides are TGTGCCAGCAGTCCCCCGAGGCCCTACGAGCAGTACTTC.

This clonotype was seen only a few times. This sequence joins TRBV9 and TRBJ2-5; D call uncertain. The CDR3 is 15 residues long. CDR1 is SGDLS, CDR2 YYNGEE, per germline. V lost 3 bases, J lost 1 base, and 13 bases lay in between. The DNA of the CDR3 is TGTGCCAGCAGCGATGACGGCACGGTCCAAGAGACCCAGTACTTC. Translation: CASSDDGTVQETQYF.

The CDR3 DNA reads TGCAGTGCTAGAGATCTCGTGGGGGGCCGCTACAATGAGCAGTACTTC. It codes for CSARDLVGGRYNEQYF. V usage is TRBV20-1 and J usage is TRBJ2-1; D assignment may be TRBD1 or TRBD2 (6 bases each). The J call is doubtful: the DNA matches TRBJ2-7 better. The CDR3 totals 16 residues. Germline-derived CDR1 and CDR2 are DFQATT and SNEGSKA (reference sequence).

This clonotype was picked up a small number of times. The chain employs TRBV9 and TRBJ2-3, with 12 nucleotides matching TRBD2. The germline V gene has CDR1 SGDLS and CDR2 YYNGEE. J gave up 1 base and V 6 bases, and 3 bases lay outside the gene matches. The CDR3 is 15 residues long. The CDR3 nucleotides read TGTGCCAGCACTAGCGGGGGGGCACGCACAGATACGCAGTATTTT. Its protein is CASTSGGARTDTQYF.

The chain carries TRBV28 and TRBJ2-7; D may be TRBD2 (6 bases). This CDR3 region has 12 residues. The germline V and J ends were trimmed by 7 bases and 6 bases, with 13 bases remaining between them. Per germline, CDR1 MDHEN and CDR2 SYDVKM. The CDR3 sequence is CASKVGGSEQYF. The CDR3 DNA reads as TGTGCCAGCAAAGTTGGGGGGTCCGAGCAGTACTTC.

A remark on this clonotype: At one end the junction does not follow the germline gene, possibly because of a read error. The chain links TRBV4-1 to TRBJ2-7; perhaps D is TRBD1 or TRBD2 (5 bases each). CDR3 size: 13 residues. Germline loops: CDR1 MGHRA, CDR2 YSYEKL. The chain's CDR3 is CTSSQEGPNEQYF. The DNA of the CDR3 is TGCACCAGCAGCCAAGAGGGACCGAACGAGCAGTACTTC.

This chain joins TRBV5-1 and TRBJ1-5; 11 bases are a match to TRBD1. The CDR3 totals 16 residues. Germline CDR1 SGHRS, CDR2 YFSETQ. The V gene end was trimmed by 3 bases and the J gene end by 3 bases; junction bases not matched to a gene: 5. This chain's CDR3 is CASSWGTGGTNQPQHF. For the CDR3, the DNA is TGCGCCAGCAGCTGGGGGACAGGGGGAACCAATCAGCCCCAGCATTTT.

The J gene is TRBJ1-5, the V gene TRBV15; D is uncertain. This CDR3 is 13 amino acids long. Trimming left V 7 bases short and J 0 bases short, with 7 bases between. Germline loops: CDR1 LNHNV, CDR2 YYDKDF (reference sequence). The CDR3 here is CATKVYSNQPQHF. Here the CDR3 DNA reads TGTGCCACCAAGGTCTATAGCAATCAGCCCCAGCATTTT.

Remarks on this clonotype: A read error may be the cause here, since a much bigger clone is one base away. The chain recombines TRBV27 with TRBJ2-4, with D hard to call. The CDR3 spans 13 residues. Germline CDR1 is MNHEY and CDR2 is SMNVEV (reference sequence). The DNA of the CDR3 is TGTACCAGCAGTTTATCACCCAAAAACATTCAGTACTTC. Amino acid sequence: CTSSLSPKNIQYF.

As regards this clonotype: An end of the junction differs from the germline gene, which may be a read error. The V gene is TRBV20-1, the J gene TRBJ1-5; D is uncertain. Germline V lookup: CDR1 DFQATT, CDR2 SNEGSKA (reference sequence). The CDR3 covers 18 residues. The CDR3 region has the DNA TGCAGTGCTAGAGAGTTTCCCCTCAGAGGATTTAGCAATCAGCTCCAGCATTTT. As protein: CSAREFPLRGFSNQLQHF.